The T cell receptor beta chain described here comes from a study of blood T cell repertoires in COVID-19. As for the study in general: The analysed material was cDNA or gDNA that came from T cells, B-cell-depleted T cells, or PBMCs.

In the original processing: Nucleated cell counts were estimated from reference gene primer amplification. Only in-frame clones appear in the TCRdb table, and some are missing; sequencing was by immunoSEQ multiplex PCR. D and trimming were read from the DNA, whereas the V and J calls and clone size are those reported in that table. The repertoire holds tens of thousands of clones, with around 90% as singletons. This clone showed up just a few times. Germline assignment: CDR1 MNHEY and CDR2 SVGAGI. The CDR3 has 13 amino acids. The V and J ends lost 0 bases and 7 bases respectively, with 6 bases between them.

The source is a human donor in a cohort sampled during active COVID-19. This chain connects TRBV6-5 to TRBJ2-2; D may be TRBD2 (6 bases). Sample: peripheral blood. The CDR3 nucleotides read TGTGCCAGCAGTTACTCGGGGGGCGGGGAGCTGTTTTTT. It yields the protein CASSYSGGGELFF.